Here is one T cell receptor beta chain with its context. Its target is not known. These data belong to a study of cytomegalovirus exposure and HLA in healthy donors. In the PCR, 60 Vbeta and 13 Jbeta primers were used. The data were produced by immunoSEQ multiplex PCR, yet TCRdb's version contains in-frame clones alone and is incomplete. The sample has approximately 100,000 clones; approximately 66% are singletons. General study findings and limits: Prediction of most subjects' HLA-A and HLA-B alleles by TCR beta sequences was reportedly accurate.

Germline CDR1 reads MNHEY; CDR2 reads SMNVEV (reference sequence). The junction had 10 bases not matched to a gene; V was cut back by 5 bases and J by 4 bases. The CDR3 totals 16 residues. This TCR came from a young man in good health and CMV-seronegative. The chain combines TRBV27 with TRBJ1-1, with 10 bases lining up with TRBD1. Material: PBMCs. In nucleotides, the CDR3 is TGTGCCAGCAGTACACACTCGACAGGGGGCGGCACTGAAGCTTTCTTT. This sequence encodes CASSTHSTGGGTEAFF.